This paragraph covers one T cell receptor (beta chain) sequence. Its cognate antigen is unknown. This specimen comes from a study of OX40 agonist ivuxolimab in advanced cancers. Study-level results: Researchers report that CD8+ T cells had, on average, more expanded clones than CD4+. Antigen specificity remained undetermined for the expanded peripheral T cells.

The CDR3 has 17 amino acids. TCRdb keeps only in-frame clones here, not all; method: immunoSEQ multiplex PCR. The sample records 60,000 or so clones, 87% being singletons. Blood draws occurred at baseline, cycle 4 day 1, and cycle 7 day 1. The genes are TRBV7-5 and TRBJ2-7; the table's D call of TRBD2 was not tested on the DNA. TRBV7-5 is tagged as a pseudogene. The TCR comes from an adult with an advanced solid tumor such as melanoma, head and neck, liver or kidney cancer. The specimen was CD4+ or CD8+ T cells sorted from blood, collected in a trial of the OX40 agonist ivuxolimab. The CDR3 loop is CARSPNRGGGPGYEQYF. The CDR3 DNA sequence: TGTGCCAGAAGCCCCAATAGAGGGGGAGGGCCAGGCTACGAGCAGTACTTC.